Below are 25 T cell receptor beta chains sequenced from a single sample in a study of T cells after posttransplantation cyclophosphamide. Measured with immunoSEQ multiplex PCR; TCRdb has only the in-frame clones, and not every one. This sample yields 25,000 or so clones, of which more than 70% are seen a single time; roughly 6.3% belongs to the top ten. Sequencing was carried out using PBMCs. These receptors were obtained from a woman in her sixties with a blood cancer, CMV-positive, and with a related stem cell donor.

As concerns this clone: The same CDR3 can be traced to other DNA sequences in this sample. CDR3 sequence: CASSLGLTDTQYF. CDR3 bases: TGCGCCAGCAGCTTGGGACTCACAGATACGCAGTATTTT. The gene calls are TRBV5-1 and TRBJ2-3; D remains ambiguous. Trimming pared 0 bases from V and 2 bases from J, leaving 4 bases between. This CDR3 has 13 residues. Germline V gene data show CDR1 as SGHRS and CDR2 as YFSETQ.

J is TRBJ2-7 and V is TRBV7-9; 7 bases line up with TRBD1. CDR3 length equals 13 residues. Germline CDR1 SEHNR, CDR2 FQNEAQ (reference sequence). Germline trimming cut 5 bases from V and 3 bases from J; bases unmatched to any gene: 4. CDR3 in DNA: TGTGCCAGCAGCCTGGGACAGCTCTACGAGCAGTACTTC. This encodes CASSLGQLYEQYF.

This sequence joins TRBV9 and TRBJ2-2, with 10 bases identical to TRBD2. Germline V gene lookup returns CDR1 SGDLS and CDR2 YYNGEE. The CDR3 totals 16 residues. The V gene end was trimmed by 0 bases and the J gene end by 1 base; junction bases not matched to a gene: 0. The CDR3 protein is CASSVGTSGNTGELFF. The CDR3, as DNA: TGTGCCAGCAGCGTAGGGACTAGCGGGAACACCGGGGAGCTGTTTTTT. Full variable domain (rest looked up from reference TRBV9 and TRBJ2-2): DSGVTQTPKHLITATGQRVTLRCSPRSGDLSVYWYQQSLDQGLQFLIQYYNGEERAKGNILERFSAQQFPDLHSELNLSSLELGDSALYFCASSVGTSGNTGELFFGEGSRLTVL.

The CDR3 loop reads CSVDAGTGTDTQYF. In nucleotides, the CDR3 is TGCAGCGTTGACGCAGGGACAGGCACAGATACGCAGTATTTT. The J gene is TRBJ2-3, the V gene TRBV29-1; 7 bases map to TRBD1. This CDR3 comprises 14 residues. In germline, CDR1 is SQVTM, CDR2 ANQGSEA. Trimming cost V 3 bases and J 1 base; bases outside gene matches: 4.

This clone has a single count. CDR3 sequence: CASSQWTSGNYEQYF. For the CDR3, the DNA is TGCGCCAGCAGCCAATGGACTAGCGGAAACTACGAGCAGTACTTC. This chain links TRBV4-1 with TRBJ2-7; 10 bases line up with TRBD2. The CDR3 runs to 15 residues. Trimming removed 2 bases from V and 3 bases from J; junction bases left unmatched: 4. Germline CDR1 MGHRA, CDR2 YSYEKL.

This chain joins TRBV27 and TRBJ2-7, with D perhaps matching TRBD2 (6 bases). The V end lost 5 bases, the J end lost 1 base, and 27 bases lay between the germline ends. The CDR3 is 19 amino acids. Germline-derived CDR1 and CDR2 are MNHEY and SMNVEV (reference sequence). The CDR3 DNA reads TGTGCCAGCAGTCCCCCCCCGCAGAGATCGGGACTTCCTTCCTACGAGCAGTACTTC. Amino acid sequence: CASSPPPQRSGLPSYEQYF.

The rearrangement links TRBV5-1 to TRBJ2-7; TRBD1 is a possible D gene (6 bases). CDR1 SGHRS and CDR2 YFSETQ come from the germline V gene. Trimming took 4 bases from V and 1 from J, leaving 12 bases between them. The CDR3 sequence is 14 residues long. This CDR3 reads CASSALTGSYEQYF. CDR3 nucleotide sequence: TGCGCCAGCAGCGCACTAACAGGGTCCTACGAGCAGTACTTC. The full variable domain, its missing parts supplied by reference TRBV5-1 and TRBJ2-7, is KAGVTQTPRYLIKTRGQQVTLSCSPISGHRSVSWYQQTPGQGLQFLFEYFSETQRNKGNFPGRFSGRQFSNSRSEMNVSTLELGDSALYLCASSALTGSYEQYFGPGTRLTVT.

The rearrangement uses TRBV2 and TRBJ2-1, with TRBD2 as a possible D gene (6 bases). Germline V gene data show CDR1 as SNHLY and CDR2 as FYNNEI. The CDR3 has 14 amino acids. V gave up 5 bases and J gave up 8 bases, with 16 bases separating them. Here the CDR3 reads CASSWDGSGDEQFF. The CDR3 DNA is TGTGCCAGCAGTTGGGACGGGAGTGGTGATGAGCAGTTCTTC.

The J gene is TRBJ1-5, the V gene TRBV19; no firm D call. This CDR3 has 12 residues. Trimming removed 5 bases from V and 0 bases from J, with 2 bases in between. Germline values: CDR1 LNHDA, CDR2 SQIVND (reference sequence). The CDR3 is CASSLSNQPQHF. The CDR3 nucleotides read TGTGCCAGTAGTCTTAGCAATCAGCCCCAGCATTTT.

V is TRBV1 and J is TRBJ2-1; the table gives TRBD2 as D, unverified against the DNA. TRBV1 is a documented pseudogene. The CDR3 is 16 residues long. CDR3 amino acids: CTSRNLLRRGHYEQFF. CDR3 nucleotides: TGCACCAGCAGGAATCTTCTCCGGAGAGGTCACTATGAGCAGTTCTTC.

The chain couples TRBV29-1 to TRBJ1-1; TRBD1 might be the D (5 bases). CDR3 size: 15 residues. Trimming pared 7 bases from V and 1 base from J, leaving 19 bases between. Germline V gene data show CDR1 as SQVTM and CDR2 as ANQGSEA. CDR3 sequence: CSGLGGWGKNTEAFF. CDR3 sequence (DNA): TGCAGCGGCTTGGGGGGATGGGGGAAGAACACTGAAGCTTTCTTT.

V gene TRBV7-2 combines with J gene TRBJ2-7, with 13 bases that match TRBD2. The CDR3 is 15 residues long. Germline CDR1 and CDR2: SGHTA and FQGNSA. V lost 3 bases to trimming and J lost 4 bases; unmatched junction nucleotides: 3. CDR3 residues: CASSFPTSGRYEQYF. CDR3 nucleotides: TGTGCCAGCAGCTTTCCGACTAGCGGGAGGTACGAGCAGTACTTC.

The V and J genes are TRBV5-5 and TRBJ2-7; 8 bases line up with TRBD2. This CDR3 region has 15 residues. Germline V gene lookup returns CDR1 SGHKS and CDR2 YYEKEE (reference sequence). Germline trimming cut 1 base from V and 0 bases from J; bases unmatched to any gene: 3. The CDR3 DNA reads as TGTGCCAGCAGCTTGTTTGCGGGAGGCTCCTACGAGCAGTACTTC. It translates to CASSLFAGGSYEQYF.

The chain couples TRBV15 to TRBJ2-1; maybe TRBD2 (6 bases). The CDR3 is made up of 16 amino acids. V lost 0 bases to trimming and J lost 7 bases, with 16 bases between them. Germline CDR1 LNHNV, CDR2 YYDKDF (reference sequence). The CDR3 sequence: CATSRDGAAGRNEQFF. CDR3 nucleotide sequence: TGTGCCACCAGCAGAGATGGTGCGGCGGGGCGGAATGAGCAGTTCTTC.

The V gene is TRBV5-4, the J gene TRBJ1-6; the match to TRBD1 covers 7 bases. Germline CDR1 is SGHNT and CDR2 is YYREEE (reference sequence). The length of the CDR3 is 14 residues. V dropped 3 bases and J dropped 6; count of bases not matched to a gene: 3. The CDR3 protein is CASSWGQSNSPLHF. The CDR3 DNA reads as TGTGCCAGCAGCTGGGGACAGTCTAATTCACCCCTCCACTTT.

The rearrangement joins TRBV5-4 to TRBJ2-7, with TRBD2 as a possible D gene (7 bases). There are 16 residues in the CDR3. Germline CDR1 SGHNT, CDR2 YYREEE (reference sequence). Trimming shortened V by 0 bases and J by 5 bases, and 18 bases separated the two germline ends. CDR3 amino acids: CASSLGTGRGRNEQYF. For the CDR3, the DNA is TGTGCCAGCAGCTTGGGAACAGGGAGGGGAAGGAACGAGCAGTACTTC.

The J gene is TRBJ2-7, the V gene TRBV6-6; the D is unclear. Germline CDR1 and CDR2: MNHNY and SVGAGI (reference sequence). The CDR3 is made up of 15 amino acids. V was shortened by 5 bases and J by 2 bases, with 16 bases between the two germline ends. CDR3: CASSSGPAKTYEQYF. CDR3 in DNA: TGTGCCAGCAGTAGTGGCCCAGCGAAAACCTACGAGCAGTACTTC.

V and J are TRBV12-5 and TRBJ2-5; 11 bases map to TRBD2. The length of the CDR3 is 20 residues. With 5 bases clipped from V and 5 bases from J, the junction kept 22 bases outside the gene matches. Germline V gene data show CDR1 as LGHNT and CDR2 as FRNRAP. CDR3 DNA: TGTGCTAGTGGTCCCGGGGCTAGCGGGGGGAGGGCCCAATTTAAGGAGACCCAGTACTTC. Its protein is CASGPGASGGRAQFKETQYF.

With respect to this clone: Other DNA sequences in this sample translate to the same CDR3. The chain uses TRBV30 and TRBJ2-7; 7 nucleotides agree with TRBD1. The germline gives CDR1 GTSNPN, CDR2 SVGIG (reference sequence). This CDR3 has 11 amino acids. V was pared by 6 bases and J by 4 bases, with 3 bases of the junction left unmatched. The CDR3 sequence: CACSRGYEQYF. The DNA of the CDR3 is TGTGCCTGCTCCAGGGGGTACGAGCAGTACTTC.

This sequence joins TRBV19 and TRBJ2-7; TRBD2 aligns across 8 bases. V shed 4 bases and J 2 bases; nucleotides not matched to a gene: 4. The V gene's germline CDR1 is LNHDA and CDR2 SQIVND (reference sequence). The CDR3 sequence is 14 residues long. Here the CDR3 DNA reads TGTGCCAGTAGTAGCGGGACTAGAACCTACGAGCAGTACTTC. Amino acid sequence: CASSSGTRTYEQYF.

This sequence joins TRBV6-5 and TRBJ1-6, with 8 bases lining up with TRBD1. The V segment lost 3 bases and the J segment 6 bases; nucleotides outside the gene matches: 4. Per germline, CDR1 MNHEY and CDR2 SVGAGI. The CDR3 extends over 15 amino acids. CDR3 DNA: TGTGCCAGCAGTTATGTGGACAGGGCTAATTCACCCCTCCACTTT. It yields the protein CASSYVDRANSPLHF.

V usage is TRBV18 and J usage is TRBJ2-7; 13 bases agree with TRBD2. Per the germline V gene, CDR1 is KGHSH and CDR2 is LQKENI. This CDR3 has 15 residues. V lost 5 bases and J lost 5; bases outside the gene matches: 6. CDR3 nucleotides: TGTGCCAGCTCAAGGACTAGCGGGAGTGGCAACGAGCAGTACTTC. This sequence encodes CASSRTSGSGNEQYF.

This chain connects TRBV5-1 to TRBJ2-7, with D possibly matching TRBD1 (5 bases). The V end was cut by 4 bases, the J end by 2 bases, with 16 bases between. From germline, CDR1 is SGHRS and CDR2 YFSETQ. The CDR3 loop spans 15 amino acids. CDR3 sequence: CASSRGAPYPYEQYF. In DNA, the CDR3 is TGCGCCAGCAGCAGGGGCGCTCCCTACCCCTACGAGCAGTACTTC.

The chain links TRBV6-1 to TRBJ1-2; D might be TRBD1 (6 bases). The CDR3 is 14 residues long. V lost 5 bases and J 5 bases, leaving 15 bases between the germline ends. Germline lookup yields CDR1 MNHNS and CDR2 SASEGT. The CDR3 here is CASSSPGHGYGYTF. CDR3 in DNA: TGTGCCAGCAGTTCTCCGGGACACGGATATGGCTACACCTTC.

This clone was seen a handful of times. This chain connects TRBV7-2 to TRBJ1-2; TRBD1 might be the D (5 bases). Trimming cost V 11 bases and J 13 bases, with 20 bases left between them. Germline lookup yields CDR1 SGHTA and CDR2 FQGNSA. The CDR3 has 11 amino acids. This CDR3 is CASAAGRVSTF. CDR3 coding DNA: TGTGCCTCCGCGGCAGGGAGGGTGAGCACCTTC.